Presented here are 13 T cell receptor beta chains from one specimen sequenced in a study of beta chain features in type 1 diabetes (dated by TCRdb to 2016 to 2018). Findings and caveats that apply to the study as a whole: A moderate but significant shortening of TCRB CDR3 length was observed in type 1 diabetes patients in all four CD4+ subsets.

Their antigens are not known. The receptor library was made with the immunoSEQ multiplex PCR assay. The entire amount of isolated RNA was reverse transcribed using the High Capacity cDNA Reverse Transcription Kit, so the sequenced TCRB transcripts were expressed ones. TCRdb's version of the immuneACCESS table is confined to in-frame rearrangements and falls short of the full clone set. An unresolved V gene accounts for under half of the shortfall where checked; the remainder is of unknown origin. For this sample there are approximately 260,000 clones; roughly 22% appear just once. Clones ranked in the top ten supply less than 0.035% of the sample. Sequencing was done on a sample of naive CD4+ T cells from blood. The cell subset or site label on this specimen signifies: true naive CD4+ T cells. Source of these receptors: a middle-aged woman with type 1 diabetes.

This clone was detected only a few times. The same CDR3 also results from other DNA sequences found in this sample. This chain uses TRBV7-2 with TRBJ2-3; D gene ambiguous. Trimming removed 4 bases at V and 2 bases at J, with 4 bases between. The CDR3 runs 12 residues. Germline assignment: CDR1 SGHTA and CDR2 FQGNSA. This CDR3 reads CASSSFTDTQYF. CDR3 in DNA: TGTGCCAGCAGCTCGTTCACAGATACGCAGTATTTT. The full variable domain, its missing parts supplied by reference TRBV7-2 and TRBJ2-3, is GAGVSQSPSNKVTEKGKDVELRCDPISGHTALYWYRQSLGQGLEFLIYFQGNSAPDKSGLPSDRFSAERTGGSVSTLTIQRTQQEDSAVYLCASSSFTDTQYFGPGTRLTVL.

This chain connects TRBV5-1 to TRBJ1-1; 8 bases match TRBD1. V lost 3 bases and J lost 5; bases outside the gene matches: 3. The CDR3 contains 13 residues. Germline lookup yields CDR1 SGHRS and CDR2 YFSETQ. The CDR3 is CASSSTGETEAFF. Written as DNA, the CDR3 is TGCGCCAGCAGCTCGACAGGGGAAACTGAAGCTTTCTTT.

The V call is TRBV27, the J call TRBJ2-5, with 9 bases identical to TRBD1. Per germline, CDR1 MNHEY and CDR2 SMNVEV (reference sequence). The CDR3 is 15 amino acids. J lost 5 bases, V lost 5 bases, and 9 bases had no gene match. CDR3 residues: CASSGTGQGIETQYF. CDR3 nucleotide sequence: TGTGCCAGCAGTGGAACGGGACAGGGAATCGAGACCCAGTACTTC.

The J gene is TRBJ2-1, the V gene TRBV30; tentatively, D is TRBD2 (7 bases). Per germline, CDR1 GTSNPN and CDR2 SVGIG (reference sequence). V lost 5 bases and J lost 9, with 11 bases in between. The CDR3 is 11 residues long. The CDR3 bases are TGTGCCTGGGGGGGAGGGGGTGAGCAGTTCTTC. Translating it yields CAWGGGGEQFF.

The V call is TRBV6-1, the J call TRBJ2-5, with 9 bases that match TRBD1. The trim removed 6 bases at V and 5 bases at J, leaving 7 bases unmatched. The CDR3 runs 14 residues. CDR1 MNHNS and CDR2 SASEGT come from the germline V gene. This chain's CDR3 is CASRGTGPGETQYF. The CDR3 nucleotides are TGTGCCAGCAGGGGGACAGGGCCGGGGGAGACCCAGTACTTC.

The gene calls are TRBV18 and TRBJ2-7; TRBD1 matches 11 bases. The CDR3 loop spans 15 amino acids. Germline V gene lookup returns CDR1 KGHSH and CDR2 LQKENI. Trimming at V came to 2 bases and at J to 6 bases, leaving 6 bases not matched to a gene. Here the CDR3 DNA reads TGTGCCAGCTCACCAATAGGACAGGGGGCCGGCGAGCAGTACTTC. Its translation is CASSPIGQGAGEQYF.

This chain uses TRBV5-1 with TRBJ2-7; the D gene is possibly TRBD1 (5 bases). CDR1 is SGHRS and CDR2 is YFSETQ in the germline V gene. V gave up 3 bases and J gave up 4 bases, with 17 bases separating them. This CDR3 comprises 15 residues. The CDR3 region is CASSSPTQGGYEQYF. CDR3 coding DNA: TGCGCCAGCAGCTCTCCTACGCAGGGCGGTTACGAGCAGTACTTC.

V usage is TRBV30 and J usage is TRBJ1-5; 9 bases fit TRBD1. CDR1 and CDR2 from the germline V gene are GTSNPN and SVGIG (reference sequence). This CDR3 contains 16 residues. Losses at the gene ends were 2 bases for V and 6 bases for J; bases not matched to a gene: 11. CDR3 sequence reads: CAWSRDRAFNGQPQHF. For the CDR3, the DNA is TGTGCCTGGAGTAGGGACAGGGCGTTTAACGGTCAGCCCCAGCATTTT.

V usage is TRBV11-3 and J usage is TRBJ2-1; 8 positions match TRBD2. V dropped 5 bases and J dropped 7; count of bases not matched to a gene: 7. CDR3 length equals 14 residues. Per germline, CDR1 SGHNT and CDR2 YENEEA. CDR3: CASSPGLAGNEQFF. CDR3 bases: TGTGCCAGCAGCCCCGGACTAGCTGGGAATGAGCAGTTCTTC.

The chain employs TRBV7-2 and TRBJ2-7, with 11 bases identical to TRBD2. V was pared by 6 bases and J by 0 bases, with 1 base of the junction left unmatched. The CDR3 has 14 amino acids. Germline-derived CDR1 and CDR2 are SGHTA and FQGNSA. The CDR3 sequence is CASRGTSGSYEQYF. The CDR3 DNA follows: TGTGCCAGCAGGGGGACTAGCGGCTCCTACGAGCAGTACTTC.

This clone was observed a few times. The chain joins TRBV7-6 to TRBJ2-3; D gene unclear. Germline-derived CDR1 and CDR2 are SGHVS and FNYEAQ. The ends were cut back, 1 base at V and 4 bases at J, with 9 bases in the middle. The CDR3 totals 14 residues. CDR3 sequence: CASSLDSYSDTQYF. The CDR3 DNA follows: TGTGCCAGCAGCTTAGACAGCTATTCAGATACGCAGTATTTT. Using reference TRBV7-6 and TRBJ2-3 for the parts outside the CDR3, the full variable domain is GAGVSQSPRYKVTKRGQDVALRCDPISGHVSLYWYRQALGQGPEFLTYFNYEAQQDKSGLPNDRFSAERPEGSISTLTIQRTEQRDSAMYRCASSLDSYSDTQYFGPGTRLTVL.

The chain joins TRBV11-2 to TRBJ2-1; TRBD1 might be the D (6 bases). CDR3 length: 15 amino acids. Deletions cut 5 bases from V and 8 bases from J, with 19 bases between. Germline V lookup: CDR1 SGHAT, CDR2 FQNNGV. Here the CDR3 reads CASSPPGVGGDEQFF. The CDR3 nucleotides read TGTGCCAGCAGCCCACCCGGCGTTGGGGGCGATGAGCAGTTCTTC.

This clone was counted a few times. J is TRBJ2-3 and V is TRBV7-3, with D unclear. CDR3 length: 14 amino acids. The germline V gene encodes CDR1 SGHTA and CDR2 FQGTGA. V lost 1 base and J lost 4, with 9 bases in between. The CDR3 reads CASSLNPVSDTQYF. In DNA, the CDR3 is TGTGCCAGCAGCTTAAATCCAGTTTCAGATACGCAGTATTTT.